Described below is a single TCR beta chain sequence and its context. Antigen unknown. These data are taken from a study of cytomegalovirus exposure and HLA in healthy donors. Study-wide findings and caveats: In a later analysis, at a false discovery rate of 0.05, under 20,000 TCR beta sequences were associated with HLA alleles. Of the V segments, some could not be distinguished, including TRBV6-2 and TRBV6-3, and were excluded.

The study ran its PCR with 60 Vbeta and 13 Jbeta primers. Measured with immunoSEQ multiplex PCR; TCRdb has only the in-frame clones, and not every one. This sample has about 180,000 clones; around 77% occur once, and the top ten carry over 2%. Germline CDR1 reads LNHDA; CDR2 reads SQIVND (reference sequence). The length of the CDR3 is 14 residues. V lost 7 bases and J lost 4; bases outside the gene matches: 6. The TCR was taken from a man in his sixties in good health and CMV-seronegative. Sequencing was performed on PBMCs. V is TRBV19 and J is TRBJ1-5; TRBD1 aligns across 8 bases. The CDR3 sequence: CASTGTGGNQPQHF. The CDR3 DNA reads as TGTGCCAGTACCGGGACAGGTGGGAATCAGCCCCAGCATTTT.